Given below is one T cell receptor (beta chain) in context. The data belong to a study of CD8+ T cells in alopecia areata. Study overall: Oral tofacitinib (5 to 10 mg twice daily) was administered to treated patients. Patients remained on tofacitinib for 6 to 18 months and then went 6 months without it. Disease severity was quantified as SALT score of affected scalp area.

RNA extraction was followed by reverse transcription into cDNA, which acted as the sequencing template. Clones were read by immunoSEQ multiplex PCR, and TCRdb kept only the in-frame ones, dropping some. The data show about 210,000 clones, roughly 44% seen once. The treatment denotes: oral pan-JAK inhibitor, 5-10 mg twice daily. Alopecia areata patients had lesional scalp punch biopsies and peripheral blood taken from them. The sample consisted of CD4+ T cells sorted from blood, taken between weeks 36 and 40, from a patient treated with tofacitinib. This receptor was taken from a human donor with alopecia areata.

CDR3 residues: CSVGDREDGYTF. CDR3 DNA sequence: TGCAGCGTTGGTGACAGGGAGGATGGCTACACCTTC. V is TRBV29-1 and J is TRBJ1-2, with 7 bases aligning to TRBD1. J lost 6 bases, V lost 4 bases, and 5 bases had no gene match. The CDR3 length is 12 residues. Germline assignment: CDR1 SQVTM and CDR2 ANQGSEA.